Below, one TCR beta chain is given with its context. This specimen belongs to a study of blood T cell repertoires in COVID-19. Study summary: Both acute and convalescent COVID-19 samples were obtained from the United States, Italy and Spain. Sources were T cells, B-cell-depleted T cells, or PBMCs; the material itself was cDNA or gDNA.

In the source study's methods: Quantification of nucleated cells was approximated via reference gene primer amplification. Produced via immunoSEQ multiplex PCR; TCRdb's table is partial and in-frame only. That table supplies the V and J calls and clone size; D and trimming were determined from the DNA. The sample has 250,000 to 350,000 clones, about four fifths seen once. The V end lost 4 bases, the J end lost 0 bases, and 14 bases lay between the germline ends. The CDR3 has 15 residues. Germline values: CDR1 SGDLS, CDR2 YYNGEE. The source is a woman aged 45-65 years with acute or convalescent COVID-19. The sequencing sample was made of peripheral blood. The chain has TRBV9 and TRBJ2-7; weak D call: TRBD2 (6 bases). CDR3 bases: TGTGCCAGCAGCCCTCTGGTCGGGGGCTCCTACGAGCAGTACTTC. Amino acid sequence: CASSPLVGGSYEQYF.